The 23 T cell receptor beta chains below were found in one sample sequenced in a study of shared clonotypes between healthy human individuals. The method was immunoSEQ multiplex PCR; TCRdb's version includes in-frame clones alone and lacks a portion of them. The data hold approximately 600,000 clones, with roughly 96% observed a single time. As defined, naive CD8 cells were CD45RO-negative and positively selected for CCR7, with terminally differentiated effector memory CD45RA+ cells excluded. The source material was naive CD8+ T cells sorted from blood. The source is a woman aged 25-40 years in good health.

Written as DNA, the CDR3 is TGTGCCAGCAGCTCTACTATAACCGGGGAGCTGTTTTTT. This encodes CASSSTITGELFF. The chain combines TRBV7-9 with TRBJ2-2; D uncertain. V shed 4 bases and J shed 5 bases, with 8 bases lying between them. The germline CDR1 and CDR2 sequences are SEHNR and FQNEAQ (reference sequence). The length of the CDR3 is 13 residues.

The chain carries TRBV5-4 and TRBJ2-7; possible D gene TRBD2, 6 bases. Looked up from germline, CDR1 is SGHNT and CDR2 is YYREEE (reference sequence). The CDR3 length is 13 residues. The ends were cut back, 6 bases at V and 7 bases at J, with 17 bases in the middle. The CDR3 sequence is CASTTDQGLEQYF. In DNA form, the CDR3 reads TGTGCCAGCACCACAGATCAGGGACTGGAGCAGTACTTC.

The J gene is TRBJ2-1, the V gene TRBV10-1; TRBD2 aligns across 11 bases. CDR3 size: 17 residues. Germline loops: CDR1 WNHNN, CDR2 SYGVQD (reference sequence). The junction had 12 bases not matched to a gene; V was cut back by 6 bases and J by 5 bases. The CDR3 region is CASSAGLAGPWDNEQFF. The CDR3 coding sequence is TGCGCCAGCAGCGCCGGACTAGCGGGTCCCTGGGACAATGAGCAGTTCTTC.

The CDR3 DNA reads TGTGCCAGTAGTATTATCGGGGCTTACGAGCAGTACTTC. Protein: CASSIIGAYEQYF. The J gene is TRBJ2-7, the V gene TRBV19; D could derive from TRBD1 or TRBD2 (5 bases each). The CDR3 loop spans 13 amino acids. Germline CDR1 is LNHDA and CDR2 is SQIVND (reference sequence). The ends were cut back, 3 bases at V and 4 bases at J, with 10 bases in the middle.

This chain uses TRBV27 with TRBJ2-7; 7 bases match TRBD2. With V trimmed by 6 bases and J by 2 bases, 7 bases remained unmatched. This CDR3 is 14 amino acids long. Germline V CDR1 and CDR2: MNHEY, SMNVEV (reference sequence). The CDR3: CASSNGLGAYEQYF. DNA for the CDR3: TGTGCCAGCAGCAACGGACTAGGGGCCTACGAGCAGTACTTC.

The chain recombines TRBV7-9 with TRBJ2-7, with D possibly matching TRBD2 (5 bases). The germline V gene has CDR1 SEHNR and CDR2 FQNEAQ (reference sequence). V gave up 5 bases and J gave up 0 bases, with 11 bases separating them. The CDR3 extends over 14 amino acids. CDR3 protein: CASSGRGSSYEQYF. The CDR3 nucleotides read TGTGCCAGCAGCGGAAGAGGGAGCTCCTACGAGCAGTACTTC.

This chain links TRBV29-1 with TRBJ1-1, with D perhaps TRBD1 (5 bases). This CDR3 has 13 residues. Trimming took off 7 bases at V and 5 bases at J, with 17 bases between the two ends. The germline gives CDR1 SQVTM, CDR2 ANQGSEA. CDR3 sequence (DNA): TGCAGCGCCTGGAGGGGAGAGAGGACTGAAGCTTTCTTT. It translates to CSAWRGERTEAFF.

The CDR3 DNA reads TGCAGCGTTGGGGGCGGCAGCTCCTACAATGAGCAGTTCTTC. This translates into CSVGGGSSYNEQFF. The genes are TRBV29-1 and TRBJ2-1; a possible D gene is TRBD1 (5 bases). This CDR3 has 14 amino acids. V gave up 4 bases and J gave up 0 bases, with 10 bases separating them. Germline V lookup: CDR1 SQVTM, CDR2 ANQGSEA.

The chain joins TRBV28 to TRBJ1-1, with D possibly being TRBD1 (5 bases). CDR3 size: 11 residues. In germline, CDR1 is MDHEN, CDR2 SYDVKM. V shed 5 bases and J shed 8 bases, with 9 bases lying between them. The CDR3 spells CASSQYREAFF. In nucleotides, the CDR3 is TGTGCCAGCAGTCAATACAGGGAAGCTTTCTTT. Complete variable domain (other parts from reference TRBV28 and TRBJ1-1): DVKVTQSSRYLVKRTGEKVFLECVQDMDHENMFWYRQDPGLGLRLIYFSYDVKMKEKGDIPEGYSVSREKKERFSLILESASTNQTSMYLCASSQYREAFFGQGTRLTVV.

The rearrangement joins TRBV6-1 to TRBJ1-2; TRBD1 is a possible D gene (5 bases). V lost 4 bases to trimming and J lost 4 bases, with 16 bases between them. CDR3 length: 15 amino acids. Germline-derived CDR1 and CDR2 are MNHNS and SASEGT. CDR3 DNA: TGTGCCAGCAGTGGGATGGGGGGACCCTCCTATGGCTACACCTTC. Protein: CASSGMGGPSYGYTF.

This clone occurred once. V and J are TRBV7-9 and TRBJ2-7; TRBD1 matches at 9 bases. The germline V gene has CDR1 SEHNR and CDR2 FQNEAQ (reference sequence). V shed 5 bases and J 4 bases; nucleotides not matched to a gene: 6. The CDR3 sequence is 14 residues long. The CDR3: CASSLGTGRYEQYF. In DNA, the CDR3 is TGTGCCAGCAGCCTTGGGACAGGGAGGTACGAGCAGTACTTC.

V gene TRBV19 combines with J gene TRBJ1-2, with D perhaps matching TRBD1 (6 bases). This CDR3 region has 15 residues. Trimming removed 3 bases from V and 4 bases from J, with 15 bases in between. The germline CDR1 and CDR2 sequences are LNHDA and SQIVND (reference sequence). CDR3 loop: CASSMFETGLYGYTF. The CDR3, as DNA: TGTGCCAGTAGTATGTTCGAGACAGGCCTCTATGGCTACACCTTC.

Only one count was recorded for this clone. The rearrangement joins TRBV4-1 to TRBJ2-7; 11 bases are shared with TRBD1. Germline V lookup: CDR1 MGHRA, CDR2 YSYEKL. The V segment lost 5 bases and the J segment 4 bases; nucleotides outside the gene matches: 4. This CDR3 region has 14 residues. CDR3 sequence reads: CASSAGTGGYEQYF. As DNA, the CDR3 is TGCGCCAGCAGCGCCGGGACAGGGGGATACGAGCAGTACTTC.

This clone was seen a single time. V gene TRBV4-1 combines with J gene TRBJ2-7, with TRBD2 matching 14 bases. CDR1 and CDR2 from the germline V gene are MGHRA and YSYEKL. V lost 4 bases and J lost 5; bases outside the gene matches: 7. The CDR3 length is 16 residues. The CDR3 bases are TGCGCCAGCAGCCGCGGGACTAGCGGGAGAGGGAACGAGCAGTACTTC. Amino acid sequence: CASSRGTSGRGNEQYF.

This rearrangement joins TRBV6-1 to TRBJ2-7; no definite D call. Trimming pared 7 bases from V and 0 bases from J, leaving 16 bases between. The CDR3 runs to 15 residues. From germline, CDR1 is MNHNS and CDR2 SASEGT. The CDR3 is CASTEAILSSYEQYF. The CDR3 DNA reads TGTGCCAGCACCGAAGCGATTCTCAGCTCCTACGAGCAGTACTTC.

The chain recombines TRBV28 with TRBJ2-1; 9 bases are shared with TRBD2. The CDR3 extends over 18 amino acids. The V gene's germline CDR1 is MDHEN and CDR2 SYDVKM. The J segment lost 5 bases and the V segment lost 2 bases, leaving 13 bases of the junction unmatched. The chain's CDR3 is CASSLVAGSGSPNNEQFF. CDR3 coding DNA: TGTGCCAGCAGTTTAGTCGCGGGTAGCGGGAGTCCCAACAATGAGCAGTTCTTC.

V and J are TRBV30 and TRBJ1-2; 12 bases align to TRBD1. CDR1 and CDR2 from the germline V gene are GTSNPN and SVGIG (reference sequence). The J segment lost 4 bases and the V segment lost 6 bases, leaving 18 bases of the junction unmatched. This CDR3 spans 18 amino acids. CDR3 in DNA: TGTGCCTGTGGCCTCGCATTACCGGGACAGGGGGCGGCCTATGGCTACACCTTC. It yields the protein CACGLALPGQGAAYGYTF.

Only one count was recorded for this clone. Written as DNA, the CDR3 is TGTGCCAGCAGGTCCGGTCGGGCCTATGGCTACACCTTC. It encodes CASRSGRAYGYTF. This chain links TRBV27 with TRBJ1-2; no definite D call. V was shortened by 6 bases and J by 4 bases, with 12 bases between the two germline ends. Germline loops: CDR1 MNHEY, CDR2 SMNVEV (reference sequence). This CDR3 contains 13 residues.

CDR3 amino acids: CASNPQVGYEQYF. Written as DNA, the CDR3 is TGTGCCAGCAATCCACAGGTTGGCTACGAGCAGTACTTC. The chain uses TRBV6-1 and TRBJ2-7; the D gene is possibly TRBD1 (5 bases). This CDR3 spans 13 amino acids. Trimming took 7 bases from V and 3 from J, leaving 13 bases between them. Germline V lookup: CDR1 MNHNS, CDR2 SASEGT.

The V call is TRBV4-1, the J call TRBJ2-1; D gene uncertain. Germline V lookup: CDR1 MGHRA, CDR2 YSYEKL. The CDR3 contains 16 residues. The V and J ends lost 2 bases and 10 bases respectively, with 21 bases between them. The DNA of the CDR3 is TGCGCCAGCAGCCAATCAACGCTTGGGTTCGCGTTCGAGCAGTTCTTC. Translation: CASSQSTLGFAFEQFF.

CDR3 amino acids: CASSSGTGGREKLFF. The CDR3 DNA is TGTGCCAGCAGTTCCGGGACAGGGGGCCGGGAAAAACTGTTTTTT. This chain joins TRBV27 and TRBJ1-4, with 12 bases that match TRBD1. The CDR3 is 15 amino acids. Germline V CDR1 and CDR2: MNHEY, SMNVEV (reference sequence). V lost 4 bases, J lost 8 bases, and 5 bases stayed unmatched.

This chain uses TRBV27 with TRBJ2-1; no reliable D call. The germline CDR1 and CDR2 sequences are MNHEY and SMNVEV (reference sequence). V gave up 4 bases and J gave up 7 bases, with 20 bases separating them. The CDR3 is made up of 16 amino acids. CDR3 bases: TGTGCCAGCAGTTCATTCCTTATCTCGAAGACAAATGAGCAGTTCTTC. It is translated as CASSSFLISKTNEQFF.

V is TRBV18 and J is TRBJ2-7, with 7 bases aligning to TRBD1. Germline V gene data show CDR1 as KGHSH and CDR2 as LQKENI. With 3 bases clipped from V and 2 bases from J, the junction kept 10 bases outside the gene matches. The CDR3 is made up of 16 amino acids. The CDR3 loop reads CASSPLDRAEAYEQYF. Here the CDR3 DNA reads TGTGCCAGCTCACCCCTCGACAGGGCCGAGGCCTACGAGCAGTACTTC.